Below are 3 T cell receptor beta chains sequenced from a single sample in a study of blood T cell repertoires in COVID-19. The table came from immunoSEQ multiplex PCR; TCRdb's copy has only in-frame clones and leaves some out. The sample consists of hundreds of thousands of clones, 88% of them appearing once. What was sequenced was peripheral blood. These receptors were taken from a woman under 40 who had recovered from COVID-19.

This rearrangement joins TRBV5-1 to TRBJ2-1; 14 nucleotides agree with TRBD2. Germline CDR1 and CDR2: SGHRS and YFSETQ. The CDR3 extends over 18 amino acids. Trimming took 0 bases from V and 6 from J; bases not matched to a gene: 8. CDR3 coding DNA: TGCGCCAGCAGCTTGGGACTAGCGGGGGGGCTGGTCGGCAATGAGCAGTTCTTC. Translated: CASSLGLAGGLVGNEQFF.

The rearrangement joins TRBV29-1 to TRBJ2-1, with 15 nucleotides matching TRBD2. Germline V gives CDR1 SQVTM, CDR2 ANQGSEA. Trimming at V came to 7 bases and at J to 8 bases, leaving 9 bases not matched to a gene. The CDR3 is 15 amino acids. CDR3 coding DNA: TGCAGCGGCTCCGGGACTAGCGGGGGGTTGGATGAGCAGTTCTTC. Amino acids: CSGSGTSGGLDEQFF.

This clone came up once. DNA for the CDR3: TGCGCCAGCAGCTTGAGCATTGACAGCCGGAGCTCCTACGAGCAGTACTTC. Its translation is CASSLSIDSRSSYEQYF. This chain uses TRBV5-1 with TRBJ2-7; TRBD1 is a possible D gene (5 bases). The CDR3 totals 17 residues. Germline CDR1 and CDR2: SGHRS and YFSETQ. V was clipped by 1 base and J by 0 bases, with 17 bases between them.